The present T cell receptor (beta chain) was sequenced within a study of cytomegalovirus exposure and HLA in healthy donors. The assay was immunoSEQ multiplex PCR, and TCRdb's table has in-frame clones only and misses some. The data contain under 65,000 clones, approximately 89% of them seen just once; the ten biggest clones take up about 8.1%. The CDR3 totals 16 residues. Trimming took 10 bases from V and 2 from J, leaving 25 bases between them. The TCR originated in a young woman in good health and CMV-seropositive. The chain is built from TRBV5-3 and TRBJ2-7, with D tentatively TRBD1 (6 bases). TRBV5-3 is filed as an ORF, its function uncertain. What was sequenced was PBMCs. The CDR3 DNA is TGTGCCCAGGGGCTTAGTTCTGTGAATTTGGCCTACGAGCAGTACTTC. Protein: CAQGLSSVNLAYEQYF.